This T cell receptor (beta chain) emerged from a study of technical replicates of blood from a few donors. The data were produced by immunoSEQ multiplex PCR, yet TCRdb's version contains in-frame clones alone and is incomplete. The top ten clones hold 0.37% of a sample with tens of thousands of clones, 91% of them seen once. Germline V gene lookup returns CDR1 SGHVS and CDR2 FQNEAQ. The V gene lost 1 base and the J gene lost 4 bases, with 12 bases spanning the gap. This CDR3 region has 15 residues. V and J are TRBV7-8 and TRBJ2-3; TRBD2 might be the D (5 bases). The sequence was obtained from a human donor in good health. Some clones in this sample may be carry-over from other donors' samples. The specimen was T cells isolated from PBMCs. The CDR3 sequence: CASSLGPGIADTQYF. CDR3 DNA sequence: TGTGCCAGCAGCTTAGGGCCGGGAATCGCAGATACGCAGTATTTT.